The entry below describes one T cell receptor beta chain. Germline lookup yields CDR1 SGHTA and CDR2 FQGNSA. CDR3 length equals 15 residues. Germline trimming cut 11 bases from V and 3 bases from J; bases unmatched to any gene: 10. This record belongs to a study of blood T cell repertoires in COVID-19. Study context: Italy, Spain and the United States were the sources of the convalescent and acute COVID-19 samples.

Authors' data handling: Nucleated cell number was recorded as an estimate derived from reference gene primer amplification. TCRdb's copy holds only in-frame clones and misses some; the assay was immunoSEQ multiplex PCR. The V and J calls and clone size are taken from that table; D and trimming were inferred from the DNA. The table lists some 99,000 clones, roughly 80% of them singletons. The sample taken for sequencing was peripheral blood. The V call is TRBV7-2, the J call TRBJ2-2, with 9 bases aligning to TRBD2. This sequence was found in a human donor in a cohort sampled during active or convalescent COVID-19. The CDR3 loop reads CAWTIGLAYTGELFF. Written as DNA, the CDR3 is TGTGCCTGGACTATAGGACTAGCGTACACCGGGGAGCTGTTTTTT.